This T cell receptor beta chain was identified in a study of vaccination and CD4 T cells after COVID-19. Study-wide background: Cells received overlapping spike peptides from SARS-CoV-2, HCoV-NL63, HCoV-OC43 and HCoV-229E as stimulation. Overall study results and limits: It was found that, in convalescent patients, 304 of 307 vaccine-specific clones were spike mono-reactive.

As for treatment: approximately nine-day PBMC culture with coronavirus spike peptide pools or control peptides (ViraFEST assay). Details on this clonotype: The antigen is not known.

With the Oncomine TCR Beta short-read assay, DNA from cultured CD4+ T cells was sequenced. TCRdb independently ran MiXCR on the PCR reads; one entry per CDR3 protein. The sample holds thousands of distinct CDR3 sequences, 32% seen once. The CDR3 has 13 residues. The germline V gene encodes CDR1 LGHNA and CDR2 YSLEER. Trimming took 4 bases from V and 8 from J, leaving 9 bases between them. Source material: cultured CD4+ T cells from blood. V usage is TRBV4-3 and J usage is TRBJ1-6; D is ambiguous. This sequence was found in a human donor with COVID-19. The CDR3 protein is CASSPLVDSPLHF. CDR3 nucleotides: TGCGCCAGCAGCCCCCTGGTGGATTCACCCCTCCACTTT.